These 17 T cell receptor beta chains were all obtained from the same sample, sequenced in a study of blood T cell repertoires in COVID-19. Clones were read by immunoSEQ multiplex PCR, and TCRdb kept only the in-frame ones, dropping some. The table includes nearly 35,000 clones, around 73% detected once. Sequenced input: peripheral blood. The receptor set was obtained from a woman aged 60-75 years with acute or convalescent COVID-19.

The chain carries TRBV11-1 and TRBJ2-5, with TRBD2 identical over 8 bases. CDR3 length equals 16 residues. CDR1 and CDR2 from the germline V gene are SGHAT and FQDESV (reference sequence). J lost 0 bases, V lost 5 bases, and 8 bases had no gene match. In nucleotides, the CDR3 is TGTGCCAGCAGCCTCCGGCCCGGGGGGGACCAAGAGACCCAGTACTTC. It is translated as CASSLRPGGDQETQYF.

This clone was detected only once. The chain uses TRBV24-1 and TRBJ2-1; 10 positions match TRBD1. The CDR3 spans 12 residues. Per germline, CDR1 KGHDR and CDR2 SFDVKD. V lost 10 bases to trimming and J lost 4 bases; unmatched junction nucleotides: 0. This chain's CDR3 is CATGQGYNEQFF. For the CDR3, the DNA is TGTGCCACGGGACAGGGGTACAATGAGCAGTTCTTC.

CDR3 sequence reads: CATSRQGNWGFNEQFF. The DNA of the CDR3 is TGTGCCACCAGCAGACAGGGGAACTGGGGATTCAATGAGCAGTTCTTC. J is TRBJ2-1 and V is TRBV15; a weak D match, TRBD1 (6 bases). Trimming took 2 bases from V and 6 from J, leaving 17 bases between them. Germline lookup yields CDR1 LNHNV and CDR2 YYDKDF (reference sequence). This CDR3 has 16 amino acids.

This chain links TRBV5-5 with TRBJ2-1, with TRBD2 identical over 10 bases. This CDR3 is built from 16 residues. CDR1 is SGHKS and CDR2 is YYEKEE in the germline V gene (reference sequence). The ends lost 7 bases at V and 7 bases at J; junction bases unmatched: 14. The CDR3 DNA sequence: TGTGCCAGCCGGAACGGAGCGGGGGGGCCGTGGAATGAGCAGTTCTTC. The encoded protein is CASRNGAGGPWNEQFF.

The chain couples TRBV9 to TRBJ2-5, with 7 bases matching TRBD2. The ends lost 1 base at V and 2 bases at J; junction bases unmatched: 2. The CDR3 loop spans 14 amino acids. The germline V gene encodes CDR1 SGDLS and CDR2 YYNGEE. The CDR3 DNA reads TGTGCCAGCAGCGTAAGAGCGGGGCAAGAGACCCAGTACTTC. Protein product: CASSVRAGQETQYF.

This rearrangement joins TRBV19 to TRBJ1-5, with D possibly being TRBD1 (6 bases). V was clipped by 5 bases and J by 5 bases, with 22 bases between them. Germline loops: CDR1 LNHDA, CDR2 SQIVND (reference sequence). This CDR3 comprises 17 residues. The CDR3 protein is CASSPRDTPAPYQPQHF. The DNA of the CDR3 is TGTGCCAGTAGTCCCCGGGACACCCCGGCCCCCTATCAGCCCCAGCATTTT.

This chain links TRBV21-1 with TRBJ1-2; the DNA was not compared with TRBD1, the D call given in the table. TRBV21-1 corresponds to a pseudogene. The CDR3 covers 20 residues. The CDR3 DNA follows: TGTGCCAGCAGCAAAGAGGACGGACGGGGGGACAGGGTGGCTAACTATGGCTACACCTTC. It yields the protein CASSKEDGRGDRVANYGYTF.

This clone has only a few counts. The same CDR3 arises from other DNA sequences in this sample as well. This sequence joins TRBV6-5 and TRBJ1-5; TRBD1 agrees at 7 bases. V trimming: 7 bases; J trimming: 1 base; junction bases outside the gene matches: 4. Germline V gives CDR1 MNHEY, CDR2 SVGAGI. This CDR3 is 14 amino acids long. CDR3 sequence reads: CASNPTGSNQPQHF. CDR3 bases: TGTGCCAGCAACCCGACAGGGAGCAATCAGCCCCAGCATTTT.

The CDR3 DNA reads TGTGCCACCAGCAACCCGGACAGGGAGTCCACTGAAGCTTTCTTT. Its protein is CATSNPDRESTEAFF. The chain recombines TRBV15 with TRBJ1-1; 8 bases are shared with TRBD1. Trimming took 4 bases from V and 4 from J; bases not matched to a gene: 8. Germline assignment: CDR1 LNHNV and CDR2 YYDKDF (reference sequence). This CDR3 is built from 15 residues. The full variable domain, in which reference TRBV15 and TRBJ1-1 provide the parts outside the CDR3, is DAMVIQNPRYQVTQFGKPVTLSCSQTLNHNVMYWYQQKSSQAPKLLFHYYDKDFNNEADTPDNFQSRRPNTSFCFLDIRSPGLGDTAMYLCATSNPDRESTEAFFGQGTRLTVV.

The chain combines TRBV12-5 with TRBJ2-7; perhaps TRBD1 as D (5 bases). The CDR3 extends over 14 amino acids. The V gene's germline CDR1 is LGHNT and CDR2 FRNRAP. Trimming shortened V by 2 bases and J by 2 bases, and 10 bases separated the two germline ends. The CDR3 bases are TGTGCTAGTGGTTTGAGAGACAGCACCTACGAGCAGTACTTC. Its protein is CASGLRDSTYEQYF. Looking up the rest from reference TRBV12-5 and TRBJ2-7 gives the full variable domain: DARVTQTPRHKVTEMGQEVTMRCQPILGHNTVFWYRQTMMQGLELLAYFRNRAPLDDSGMPKDRFSAEMPDATLATLKIQPSEPRDSAVYFCASGLRDSTYEQYFGPGTRLTVT.

The chain couples TRBV20-1 to TRBJ2-3, with D maybe TRBD2 (5 bases). The germline V and J ends were trimmed by 6 bases and 6 bases, with 10 bases remaining between them. Per germline, CDR1 DFQATT and CDR2 SNEGSKA (reference sequence). The CDR3 runs 11 residues. The chain's CDR3 is CSASRGDTQYF. Written as DNA, the CDR3 is TGCAGTGCCTCCCGCGGGGATACGCAGTATTTT.

The chain joins TRBV5-8 to TRBJ2-2; the D is unclear. This CDR3 is built from 15 residues. The germline V and J ends were trimmed by 1 base and 5 bases, with 12 bases remaining between them. Germline V gene data show CDR1 as SGHTS and CDR2 as YDEGEE. CDR3 protein: CASSLSAVGTGELFF. Here the CDR3 DNA reads TGTGCCAGCAGCTTGTCTGCGGTCGGGACCGGGGAGCTGTTTTTT.

The CDR3 reads CASSLAGIGEKLFF. The CDR3 DNA reads as TGCGCCAGCAGCTTGGCGGGGATTGGTGAAAAACTGTTTTTT. V is TRBV5-1 and J is TRBJ1-4; D not resolved. V was shortened by 0 bases and J by 7 bases, with 10 bases between the two germline ends. Germline CDR1 SGHRS, CDR2 YFSETQ. This CDR3 spans 14 amino acids.

This clone was detected only a few times. The gene calls are TRBV6-5 and TRBJ2-2, with TRBD1 identical over 9 bases. The CDR3 runs to 14 residues. With V trimmed by 6 bases and J by 7 bases, 6 bases remained unmatched. Germline V CDR1 and CDR2: MNHEY, SVGAGI. The CDR3: CASRRQGEVGELFF. For the CDR3, the DNA is TGTGCCAGCAGACGACAGGGGGAAGTCGGGGAGCTGTTTTTT.

This clone was seen a few times. The chain employs TRBV19 and TRBJ2-5; 11 nucleotides line up with TRBD1. The trim removed 6 bases at V and 5 bases at J, leaving 8 bases unmatched. CDR1 LNHDA and CDR2 SQIVND come from the germline V gene (reference sequence). The CDR3 totals 15 residues. CDR3 protein: CASRNIRDRGETQYF. CDR3 coding DNA: TGTGCCAGTAGAAATATCCGGGACAGGGGGGAGACCCAGTACTTC.

The CDR3 here is CASTGQGSWTEAFF. The CDR3 DNA is TGTGCCAGCACGGGACAGGGGTCGTGGACTGAAGCTTTCTTT. The V gene is TRBV3-1 (or the pseudogene TRBV3-2), the J gene TRBJ1-1; 10 bases agree with TRBD1. The junction had 7 bases not matched to a gene; V was cut back by 7 bases and J by 5 bases. Looked up from germline, CDR1 is LGHDT and CDR2 is YNNKEL (reference sequence). The CDR3 loop spans 14 amino acids.

This chain links TRBV3-1 (or the pseudogene TRBV3-2) with TRBJ1-1; D is possibly TRBD1 (6 bases). The CDR3 totals 13 residues. The germline gives CDR1 LGHDT, CDR2 YNNKEL (reference sequence). With 5 bases removed from V and 5 bases from J, the gap between germline ends came to 12 bases. The CDR3 nucleotides are TGTGCCAGCAGCTACAGGGAAAATACTGAAGCTTTCTTT. Translated: CASSYRENTEAFF.